This passage covers 4 T cell receptor beta chains from one sample sequenced in a study of T-cell memory formation after mild COVID-19. TCRdb used MiXCR to reprocess the 5' RACE reads, holding one entry per CDR3 protein. Here the sample spans approximately 300,000 distinct CDR3 sequences, 15% to 20% being singletons. The sample consisted of PBMCs or a T cell subset sorted from them (not recorded which). The receptors here all came from a man between 18 and 29 years old who had mild COVID-19 (a few samples of this study predate the infection). Cell type and time point are not known.

This sequence joins TRBV6-2 or TRBV6-3 and TRBJ2-5; a possible D gene is TRBD2 (6 bases). The V end was cut by 2 bases, the J end by 0 bases, with 10 bases between. Germline CDR1 reads MNHEY; CDR2 reads SVGEGT. The CDR3 loop spans 15 amino acids. CDR3 coding DNA: TGTGCCAGCAGTTACAGGAGCGGGTACCAAGAGACCCAGTACTTC. Translating it yields CASSYRSGYQETQYF.

The chain combines TRBV5-1 with TRBJ2-6; no definite D call. The V end lost 1 base, the J end lost 2 bases, and 10 bases lay between the germline ends. The CDR3 is made up of 16 amino acids. From germline, CDR1 is SGHRS and CDR2 YFSETQ. The CDR3 bases are TGCGCCAGCAGCTTGAGGCCCAACACTGGGGCCAACGTCCTGACTTTC. Its translation: CASSLRPNTGANVLTF.

This clonotype came up a few times. The chain uses TRBV7-2 and TRBJ1-4; tentative D call: TRBD1 (6 bases). V was clipped by 5 bases and J by 7 bases, with 14 bases between them. This CDR3 is built from 14 residues. Germline V CDR1 and CDR2: SGHTA, FQGNSA. CDR3 amino acids: CASSTGTRAEKLFF. DNA for the CDR3: TGTGCCAGCAGCACAGGGACCCGGGCTGAAAAACTGTTTTTT.

The rearrangement joins TRBV10-3 to TRBJ2-7; TRBD1 aligns across 10 bases. Germline V gives CDR1 ENHRY, CDR2 SYGVKD. This CDR3 region has 12 residues. V gave up 10 bases and J gave up 5 bases; unmatched junction bases: 5. The CDR3 is CATPGTGDEQYV. CDR3 in DNA: TGTGCCACTCCGGGGACAGGGGACGAGCAGTACGTC.